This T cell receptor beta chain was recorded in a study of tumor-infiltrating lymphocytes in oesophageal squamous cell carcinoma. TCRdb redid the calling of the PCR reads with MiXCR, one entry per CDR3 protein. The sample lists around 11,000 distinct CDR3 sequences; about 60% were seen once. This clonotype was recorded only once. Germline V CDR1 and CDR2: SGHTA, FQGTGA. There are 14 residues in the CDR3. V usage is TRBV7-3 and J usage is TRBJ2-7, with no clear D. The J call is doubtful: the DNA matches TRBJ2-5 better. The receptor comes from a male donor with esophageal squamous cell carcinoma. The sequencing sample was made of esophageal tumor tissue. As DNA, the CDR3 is TGTGCCAGCAGCTTAGTCCGTAATACGAAGACCCAGTACTTC. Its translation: CASSLVRNTKTQYF.